This TCR beta chain was captured by sequencing in a study of blood T cell repertoires in COVID-19. About the study: COVID-19 samples, acute and convalescent, were from the United States, Italy and Spain.

The CDR3 runs 18 residues. J was trimmed by 1 base and V by 1 base; bases with no gene match: 7. Germline V gene lookup returns CDR1 LGHNA and CDR2 YSLEER. TCRdb keeps only in-frame clones here, not all; method: immunoSEQ multiplex PCR. The sample yields 150,000 or so clones, about four fifths seen once. The receptor's source is a man aged 35 to 55 who had recovered from COVID-19. V is TRBV4-3 and J is TRBJ2-6, with 7 nucleotides matching TRBD2. The sample comprised peripheral blood. This CDR3 is CASSQGGGTGSGANVLTF. Here the CDR3 DNA reads TGCGCCAGCAGCCAAGGGGGAGGGACGGGGTCTGGGGCCAACGTCCTGACTTTC.